This T cell receptor (beta chain) was retrieved from a study of T cells in Graves' hyperthyroidism and ophthalmopathy. There were TCR beta CDR3 regions amplified from RNA transcripts. A set of HTBI primers served as the primers for a first-round RT-PCR of the TCR CDR3. One entry per CDR3 protein, called by TCRdb with MiXCR from the multiplex PCR reads. The table shows some 720,000 distinct CDR3 sequences, with around 17% occurring only once. The CDR3 has 16 amino acids. The V gene's germline CDR1 is LNHDA and CDR2 SQIVND (reference sequence). The V end lost 6 bases, the J end lost 0 bases, and 15 bases lay between the germline ends.

The J gene is TRBJ1-5, the V gene TRBV19, with a tentative D call TRBD1 (5 bases). The origin of this receptor is a man between 18 and 29 years old with Graves' hyperthyroidism. The source material was blood. The CDR3 region has the DNA TGTGCCAGTAGGTCCGGGACCCACTATAGCAATCAGCCCCAGCATTTT. Encoded protein: CASRSGTHYSNQPQHF.